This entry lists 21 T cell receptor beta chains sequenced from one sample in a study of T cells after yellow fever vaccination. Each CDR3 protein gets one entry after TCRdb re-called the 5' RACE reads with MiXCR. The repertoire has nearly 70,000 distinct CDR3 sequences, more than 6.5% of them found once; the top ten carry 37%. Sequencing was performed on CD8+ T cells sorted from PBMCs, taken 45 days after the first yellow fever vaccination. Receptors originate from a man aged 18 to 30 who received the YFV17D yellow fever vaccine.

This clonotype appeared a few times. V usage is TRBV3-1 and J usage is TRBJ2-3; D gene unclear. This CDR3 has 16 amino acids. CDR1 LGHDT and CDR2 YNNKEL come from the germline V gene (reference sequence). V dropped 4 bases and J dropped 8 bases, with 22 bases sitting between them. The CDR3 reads CASSRTHTNPSSTQYF. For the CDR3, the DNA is TGTGCCAGCAGCCGCACTCATACTAACCCTAGTAGTACGCAGTATTTT.

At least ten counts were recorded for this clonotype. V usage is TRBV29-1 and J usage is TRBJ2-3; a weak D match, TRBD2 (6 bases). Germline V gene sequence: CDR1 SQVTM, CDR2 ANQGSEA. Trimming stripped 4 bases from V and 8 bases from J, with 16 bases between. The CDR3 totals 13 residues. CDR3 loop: CSVGLGGDSTQYF. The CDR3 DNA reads TGCAGCGTTGGTTTGGGGGGTGATTCTACGCAGTATTTT.

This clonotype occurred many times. The CDR3 bases are TGCGCCAGCAGCGAAGGGCAGGTCCCAGATACGCAGTATTTT. Its protein product is CASSEGQVPDTQYF. The rearrangement joins TRBV4-1 to TRBJ2-3; D gene unclear. V lost 5 bases and J lost 4, with 13 bases in between. The CDR3 contains 14 residues. Germline V gene sequence: CDR1 MGHRA, CDR2 YSYEKL.

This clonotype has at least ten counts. The CDR3 DNA follows: TGTGCCAGCAGCTTATGGGGACTAGCGGGGACCGGGGAGCTGTTTTTT. Translating gives CASSLWGLAGTGELFF. The chain combines TRBV7-3 with TRBJ2-2; 13 bases are shared with TRBD2. The V and J ends lost 2 bases and 5 bases, in that order; junction bases with no gene match: 2. The V gene's germline CDR1 is SGHTA and CDR2 FQGTGA. The length of the CDR3 is 16 residues.

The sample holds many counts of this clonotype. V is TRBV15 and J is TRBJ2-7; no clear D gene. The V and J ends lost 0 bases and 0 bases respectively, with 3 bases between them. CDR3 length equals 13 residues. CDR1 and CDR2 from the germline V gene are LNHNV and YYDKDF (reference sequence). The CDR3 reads CATSRENSYEQYV. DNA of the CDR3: TGTGCCACCAGCAGAGAAAACTCCTACGAGCAGTACGTC.

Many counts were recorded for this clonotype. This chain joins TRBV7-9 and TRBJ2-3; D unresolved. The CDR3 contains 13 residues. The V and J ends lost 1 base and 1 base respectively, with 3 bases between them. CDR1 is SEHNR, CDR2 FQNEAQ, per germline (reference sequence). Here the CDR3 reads CASSLGRTDTQYF. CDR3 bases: TGTGCCAGCAGCTTAGGCCGCACAGATACGCAGTATTTT.

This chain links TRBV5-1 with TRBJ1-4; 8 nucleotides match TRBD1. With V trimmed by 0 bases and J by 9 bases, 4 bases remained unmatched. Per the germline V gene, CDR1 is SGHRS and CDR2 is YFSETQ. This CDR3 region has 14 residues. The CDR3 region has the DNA TGCGCCAGCAGCTTGGGACAGGGGAGGAAAAAACTGTTTTTT. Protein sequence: CASSLGQGRKKLFF.

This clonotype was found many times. The CDR3 sequence: CASSLGGASTDTQYF. The CDR3 coding sequence is TGTGCCAGCAGTTTAGGGGGGGCTAGCACAGATACGCAGTATTTT. V is TRBV6-5 and J is TRBJ2-3; perhaps TRBD2 as D (7 bases). CDR3 length: 15 amino acids. Trimming stripped 4 bases from V and 0 bases from J, with 11 bases between. The germline V gene encodes CDR1 MNHEY and CDR2 SVGAGI.

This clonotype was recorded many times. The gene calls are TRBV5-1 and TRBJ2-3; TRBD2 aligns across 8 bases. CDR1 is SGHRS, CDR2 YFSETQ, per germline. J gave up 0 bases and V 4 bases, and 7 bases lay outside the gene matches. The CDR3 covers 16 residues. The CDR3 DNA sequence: TGCGCCAGCAGCCCATTCTCGGGGGGGAGCACAGATACGCAGTATTTT. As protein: CASSPFSGGSTDTQYF. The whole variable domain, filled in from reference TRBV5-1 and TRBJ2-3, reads KAGVTQTPRYLIKTRGQQVTLSCSPISGHRSVSWYQQTPGQGLQFLFEYFSETQRNKGNFPGRFSGRQFSNSRSEMNVSTLELGDSALYLCASSPFSGGSTDTQYFGPGTRLTVL.

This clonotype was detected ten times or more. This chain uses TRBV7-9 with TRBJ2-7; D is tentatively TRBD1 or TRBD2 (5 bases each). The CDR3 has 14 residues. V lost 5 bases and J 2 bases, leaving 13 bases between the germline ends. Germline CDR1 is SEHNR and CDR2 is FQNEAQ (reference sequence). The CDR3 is CASSPGTATYEQYV. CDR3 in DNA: TGTGCCAGCAGCCCGGGGACCGCCACCTACGAGCAGTACGTC.

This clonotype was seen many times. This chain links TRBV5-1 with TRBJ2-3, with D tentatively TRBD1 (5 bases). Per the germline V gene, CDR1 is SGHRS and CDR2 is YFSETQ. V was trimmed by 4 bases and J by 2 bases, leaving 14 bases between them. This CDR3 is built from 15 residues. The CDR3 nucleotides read TGCGCCAGCAGCGCCATCGACAGTCCCACAGATACGCAGTATTTT. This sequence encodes CASSAIDSPTDTQYF.

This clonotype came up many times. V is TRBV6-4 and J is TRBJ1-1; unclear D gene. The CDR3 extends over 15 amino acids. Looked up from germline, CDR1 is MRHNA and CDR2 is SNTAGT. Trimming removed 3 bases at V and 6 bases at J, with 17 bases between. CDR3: CASSETEYSYSEAFF. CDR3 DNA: TGTGCCAGCAGTGAAACGGAATATTCGTACTCTGAAGCTTTCTTT.

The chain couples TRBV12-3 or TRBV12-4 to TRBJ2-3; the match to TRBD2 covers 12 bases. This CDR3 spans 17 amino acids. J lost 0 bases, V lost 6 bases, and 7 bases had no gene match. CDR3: CASSGRLAGESTDTQYF. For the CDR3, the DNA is TGTGCCAGCAGCGGCCGACTAGCGGGGGAAAGCACAGATACGCAGTATTTT.

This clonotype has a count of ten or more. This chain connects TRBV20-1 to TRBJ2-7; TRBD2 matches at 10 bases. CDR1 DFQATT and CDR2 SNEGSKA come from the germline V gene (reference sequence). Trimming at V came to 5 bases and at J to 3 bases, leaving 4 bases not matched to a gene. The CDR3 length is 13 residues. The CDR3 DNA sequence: TGCAGTGCTGGAAAGCGGGGGGGCTACGAGCAGTACTTC. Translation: CSAGKRGGYEQYF.

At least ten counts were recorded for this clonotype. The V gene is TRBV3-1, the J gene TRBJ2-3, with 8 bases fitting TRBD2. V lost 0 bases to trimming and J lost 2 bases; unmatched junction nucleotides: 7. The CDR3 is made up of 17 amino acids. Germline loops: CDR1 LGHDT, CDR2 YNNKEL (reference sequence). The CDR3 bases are TGTGCCAGCAGCCAAGATTGGAGAGCGGGGGCCACAGATACGCAGTATTTT. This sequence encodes CASSQDWRAGATDTQYF.

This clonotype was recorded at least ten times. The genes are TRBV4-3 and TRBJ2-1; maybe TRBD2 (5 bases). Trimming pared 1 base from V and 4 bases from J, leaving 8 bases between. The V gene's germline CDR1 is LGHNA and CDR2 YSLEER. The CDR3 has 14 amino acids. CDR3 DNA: TGCGCCAGCAGCCAAGGTCGGGGTTACAATGAGCAGTTCTTC. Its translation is CASSQGRGYNEQFF.

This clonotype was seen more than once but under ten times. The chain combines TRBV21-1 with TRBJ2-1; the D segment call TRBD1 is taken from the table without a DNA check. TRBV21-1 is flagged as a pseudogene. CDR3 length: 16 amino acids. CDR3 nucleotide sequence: TGTGCCAGCAGCCTCCGGACATCTATCTCCTACAATGAGCAGTTCTTC. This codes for CASSLRTSISYNEQFF.

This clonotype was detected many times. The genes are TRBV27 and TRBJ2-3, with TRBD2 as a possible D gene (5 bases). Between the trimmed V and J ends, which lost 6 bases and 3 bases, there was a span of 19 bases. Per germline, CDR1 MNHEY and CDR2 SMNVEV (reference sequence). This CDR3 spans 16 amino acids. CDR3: CASSSLGGGQTDTQYF. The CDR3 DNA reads TGTGCCAGCAGCTCCCTCGGAGGCGGGCAGACAGATACGCAGTATTTT.

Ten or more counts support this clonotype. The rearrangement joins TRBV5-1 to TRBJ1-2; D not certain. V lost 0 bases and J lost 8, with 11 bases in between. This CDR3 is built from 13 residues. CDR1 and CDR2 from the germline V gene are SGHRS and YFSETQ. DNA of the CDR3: TGCGCCAGCAGCTTGGGGTTAGGGTCCGGCTACACCTTC. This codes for CASSLGLGSGYTF.

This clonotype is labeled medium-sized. The CDR3 here is CASSQDLAGGTDTQYF. CDR3 sequence (DNA): TGTGCCAGCAGCCAAGATCTAGCGGGGGGCACAGATACGCAGTATTTT. This chain uses TRBV4-2 with TRBJ2-3; 10 bases agree with TRBD2. Germline CDR1 LGHNA, CDR2 YNFKEQ. V lost 0 bases to trimming and J lost 1 base; unmatched junction nucleotides: 1. The CDR3 is made up of 16 amino acids.

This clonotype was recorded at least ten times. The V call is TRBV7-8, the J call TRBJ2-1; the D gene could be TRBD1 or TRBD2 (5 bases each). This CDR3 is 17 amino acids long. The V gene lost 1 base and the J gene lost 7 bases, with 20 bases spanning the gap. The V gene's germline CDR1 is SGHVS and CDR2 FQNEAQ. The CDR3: CASSLGVLSSGSNEQFF. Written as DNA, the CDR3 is TGTGCCAGCAGCTTAGGGGTTTTGTCTTCAGGGAGTAATGAGCAGTTCTTC.